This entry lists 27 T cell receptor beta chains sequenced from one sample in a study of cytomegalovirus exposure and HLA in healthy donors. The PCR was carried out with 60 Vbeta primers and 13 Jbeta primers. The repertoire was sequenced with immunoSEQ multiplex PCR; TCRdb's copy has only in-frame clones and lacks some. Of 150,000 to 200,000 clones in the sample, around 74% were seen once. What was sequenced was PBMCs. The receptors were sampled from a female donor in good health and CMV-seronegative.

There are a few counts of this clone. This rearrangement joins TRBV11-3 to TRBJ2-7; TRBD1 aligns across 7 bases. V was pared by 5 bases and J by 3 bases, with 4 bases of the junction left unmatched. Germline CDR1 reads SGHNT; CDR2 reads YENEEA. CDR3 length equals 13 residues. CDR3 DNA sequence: TGTGCCAGCAGCGCTTACAGGGGCTACGAGCAGTACTTC. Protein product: CASSAYRGYEQYF. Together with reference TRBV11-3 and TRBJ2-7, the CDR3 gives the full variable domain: EAGVVQSPRYKIIEKKQPVAFWCNPISGHNTLYWYLQNLGQGPELLIRYENEEAVDDSQLPKDRFSAERLKGVDSTLKIQPAELGDSAVYLCASSAYRGYEQYFGPGTRLTVT.

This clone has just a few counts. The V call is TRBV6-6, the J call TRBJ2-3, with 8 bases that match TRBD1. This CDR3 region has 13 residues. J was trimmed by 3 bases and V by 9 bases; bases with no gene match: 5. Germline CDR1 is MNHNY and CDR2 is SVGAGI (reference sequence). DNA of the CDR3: TGTGCCAGTCAGGGGGCTGAGACAGATACGCAGTATTTT. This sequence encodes CASQGAETDTQYF.

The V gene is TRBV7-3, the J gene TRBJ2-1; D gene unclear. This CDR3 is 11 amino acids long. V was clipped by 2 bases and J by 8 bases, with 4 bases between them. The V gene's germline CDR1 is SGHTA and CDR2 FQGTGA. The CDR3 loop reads CASSLEDEQFF. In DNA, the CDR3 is TGTGCCAGCAGCTTAGAGGATGAGCAGTTCTTC.

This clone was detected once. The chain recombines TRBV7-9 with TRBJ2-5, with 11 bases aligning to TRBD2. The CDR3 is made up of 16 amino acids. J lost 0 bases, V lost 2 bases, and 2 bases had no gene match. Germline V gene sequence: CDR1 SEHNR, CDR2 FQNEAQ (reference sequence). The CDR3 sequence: CASSLRTSGYQETQYF. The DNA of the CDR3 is TGTGCCAGCAGCTTACGGACTAGCGGGTACCAAGAGACCCAGTACTTC.

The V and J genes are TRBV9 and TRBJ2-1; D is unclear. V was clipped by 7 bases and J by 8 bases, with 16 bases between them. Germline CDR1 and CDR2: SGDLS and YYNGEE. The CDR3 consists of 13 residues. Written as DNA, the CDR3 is TGTGCCAGCGCTCCAGGCTTTAGAGATGAGCAGTTCTTC. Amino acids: CASAPGFRDEQFF.

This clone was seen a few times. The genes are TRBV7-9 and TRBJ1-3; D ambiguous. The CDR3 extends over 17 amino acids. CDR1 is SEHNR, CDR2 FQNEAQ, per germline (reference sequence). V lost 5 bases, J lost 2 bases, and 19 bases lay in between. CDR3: CASSPNERVGPGNTIYF. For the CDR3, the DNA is TGTGCCAGCAGCCCCAATGAACGGGTCGGCCCTGGAAACACCATATATTTT.

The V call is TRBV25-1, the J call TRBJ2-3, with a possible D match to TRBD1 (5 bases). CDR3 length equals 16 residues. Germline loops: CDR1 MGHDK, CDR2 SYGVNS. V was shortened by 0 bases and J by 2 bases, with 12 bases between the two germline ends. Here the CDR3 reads CASSEYVGPDTDTQYF. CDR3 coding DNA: TGTGCCAGCAGTGAATATGTGGGGCCAGACACAGATACGCAGTATTTT.

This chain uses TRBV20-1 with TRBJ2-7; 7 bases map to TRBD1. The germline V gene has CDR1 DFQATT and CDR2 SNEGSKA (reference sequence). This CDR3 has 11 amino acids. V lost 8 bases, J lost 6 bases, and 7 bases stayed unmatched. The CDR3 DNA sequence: TGCAGTATGAACAACAGGGGCGAGCAGTACTTC. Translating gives CSMNNRGEQYF.

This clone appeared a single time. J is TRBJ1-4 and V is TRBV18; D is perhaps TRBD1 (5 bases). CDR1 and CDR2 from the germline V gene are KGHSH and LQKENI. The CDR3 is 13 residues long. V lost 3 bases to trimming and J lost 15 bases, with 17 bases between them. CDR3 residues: CASSPFYDSLLFF. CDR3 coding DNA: TGTGCCAGCTCACCGTTTTACGACAGCCTTTTGTTTTTT.

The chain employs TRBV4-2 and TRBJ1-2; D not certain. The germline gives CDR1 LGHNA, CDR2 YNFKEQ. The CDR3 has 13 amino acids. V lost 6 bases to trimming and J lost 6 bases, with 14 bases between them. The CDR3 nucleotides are TGTGCCAGCAGGGAAGAGGAGTTTCATGGCTACACCTTC. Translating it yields CASREEEFHGYTF.

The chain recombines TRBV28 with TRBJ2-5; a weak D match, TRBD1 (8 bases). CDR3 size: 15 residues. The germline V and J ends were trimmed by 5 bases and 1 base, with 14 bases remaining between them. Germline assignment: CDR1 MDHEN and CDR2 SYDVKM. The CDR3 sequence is CASSINRGGQETQYF. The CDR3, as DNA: TGTGCCAGCAGTATAAACAGGGGGGGCCAAGAGACCCAGTACTTC.

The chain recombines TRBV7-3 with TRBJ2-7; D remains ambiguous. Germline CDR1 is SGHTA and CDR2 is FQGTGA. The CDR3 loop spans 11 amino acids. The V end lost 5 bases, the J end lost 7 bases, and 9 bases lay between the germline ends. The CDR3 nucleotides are TGTGCCAGCAGCGATACCGGGGAGCAGTACTTC. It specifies CASSDTGEQYF.

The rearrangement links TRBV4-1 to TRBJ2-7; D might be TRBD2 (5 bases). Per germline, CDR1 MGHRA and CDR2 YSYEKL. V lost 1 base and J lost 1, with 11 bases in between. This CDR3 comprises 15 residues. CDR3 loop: CASSQAVAGSYEQYF. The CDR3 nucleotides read TGCGCCAGCAGCCAAGCCGTGGCGGGTTCCTACGAGCAGTACTTC.

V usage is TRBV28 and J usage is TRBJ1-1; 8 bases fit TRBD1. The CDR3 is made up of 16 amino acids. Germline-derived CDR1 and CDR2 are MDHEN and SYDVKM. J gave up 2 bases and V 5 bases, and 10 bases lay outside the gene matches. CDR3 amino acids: CASSPHPPGGNTEAFF. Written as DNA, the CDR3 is TGTGCCAGCAGTCCCCACCCCCCAGGGGGCAACACTGAAGCTTTCTTT. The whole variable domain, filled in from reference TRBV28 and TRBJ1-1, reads DVKVTQSSRYLVKRTGEKVFLECVQDMDHENMFWYRQDPGLGLRLIYFSYDVKMKEKGDIPEGYSVSREKKERFSLILESASTNQTSMYLCASSPHPPGGNTEAFFGQGTRLTVV.

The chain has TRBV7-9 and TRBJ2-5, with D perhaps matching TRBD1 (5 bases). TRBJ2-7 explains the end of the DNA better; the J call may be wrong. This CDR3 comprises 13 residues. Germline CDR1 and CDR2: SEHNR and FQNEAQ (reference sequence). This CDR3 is CASSVQESYEQYF. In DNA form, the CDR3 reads TGTGCCAGCAGCGTACAGGAGTCCTACGAGCAGTACTTC.

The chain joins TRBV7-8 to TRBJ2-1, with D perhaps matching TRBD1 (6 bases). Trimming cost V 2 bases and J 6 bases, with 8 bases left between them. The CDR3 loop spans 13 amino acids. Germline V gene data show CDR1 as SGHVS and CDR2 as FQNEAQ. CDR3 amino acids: CASSLSRGNEQFF. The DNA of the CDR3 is TGTGCCAGCAGCTTATCCAGGGGCAATGAGCAGTTCTTC.

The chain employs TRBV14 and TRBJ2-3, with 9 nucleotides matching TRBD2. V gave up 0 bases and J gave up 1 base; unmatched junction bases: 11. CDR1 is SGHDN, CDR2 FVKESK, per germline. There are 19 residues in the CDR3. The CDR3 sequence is CASSQEGWLAGPRTDTQYF. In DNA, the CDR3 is TGTGCCAGCAGCCAAGAGGGGTGGCTAGCGGGACCCCGCACAGATACGCAGTATTTT.

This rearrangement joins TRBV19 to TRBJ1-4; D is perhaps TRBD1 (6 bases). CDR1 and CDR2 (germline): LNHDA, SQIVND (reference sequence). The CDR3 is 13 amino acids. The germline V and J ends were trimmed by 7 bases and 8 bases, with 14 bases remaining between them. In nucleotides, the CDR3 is TGTGCCAGTACCCCTCAGGGGCGGGAAAAACTGTTTTTT. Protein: CASTPQGREKLFF.

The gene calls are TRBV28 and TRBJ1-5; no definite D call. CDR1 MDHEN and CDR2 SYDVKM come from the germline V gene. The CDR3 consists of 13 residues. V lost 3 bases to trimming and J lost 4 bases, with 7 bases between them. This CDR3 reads CASSFTANQPQHF. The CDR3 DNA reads TGTGCCAGCAGTTTTACAGCAAATCAGCCCCAGCATTTT. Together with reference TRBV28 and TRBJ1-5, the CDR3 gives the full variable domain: DVKVTQSSRYLVKRTGEKVFLECVQDMDHENMFWYRQDPGLGLRLIYFSYDVKMKEKGDIPEGYSVSREKKERFSLILESASTNQTSMYLCASSFTANQPQHFGDGTRLSIL.

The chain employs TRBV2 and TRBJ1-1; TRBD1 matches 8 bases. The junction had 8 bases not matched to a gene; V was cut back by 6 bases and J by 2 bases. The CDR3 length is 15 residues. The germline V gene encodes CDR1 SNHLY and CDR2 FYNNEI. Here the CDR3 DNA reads TGTGCCAGCAGGGATCACAGGGGGAGCAACACTGAAGCTTTCTTT. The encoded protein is CASRDHRGSNTEAFF. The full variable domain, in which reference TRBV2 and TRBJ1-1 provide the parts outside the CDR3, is EPEVTQTPSHQVTQMGQEVILRCVPISNHLYFYWYRQILGQKVEFLVSFYNNEISEKSEIFDDQFSVERPDGSNFTLKIRSTKLEDSAMYFCASRDHRGSNTEAFFGQGTRLTVV.

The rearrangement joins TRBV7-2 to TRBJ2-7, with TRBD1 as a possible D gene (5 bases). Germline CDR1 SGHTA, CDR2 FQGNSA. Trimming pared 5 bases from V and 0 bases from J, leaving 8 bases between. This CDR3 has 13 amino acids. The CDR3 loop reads CASSKRGSYEQYF. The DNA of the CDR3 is TGTGCCAGCAGCAAAAGGGGCTCCTACGAGCAGTACTTC.

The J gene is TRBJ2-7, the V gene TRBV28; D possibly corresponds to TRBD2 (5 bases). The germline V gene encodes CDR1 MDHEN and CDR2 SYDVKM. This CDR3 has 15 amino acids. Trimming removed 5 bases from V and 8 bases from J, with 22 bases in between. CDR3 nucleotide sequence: TGTGCCAGCAGTAACTCGGGGTCCAGTCTGGCAAAGCAGTACTTC. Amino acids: CASSNSGSSLAKQYF. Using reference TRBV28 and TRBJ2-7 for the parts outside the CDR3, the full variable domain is DVKVTQSSRYLVKRTGEKVFLECVQDMDHENMFWYRQDPGLGLRLIYFSYDVKMKEKGDIPEGYSVSREKKERFSLILESASTNQTSMYLCASSNSGSSLAKQYFGPGTRLTVT.

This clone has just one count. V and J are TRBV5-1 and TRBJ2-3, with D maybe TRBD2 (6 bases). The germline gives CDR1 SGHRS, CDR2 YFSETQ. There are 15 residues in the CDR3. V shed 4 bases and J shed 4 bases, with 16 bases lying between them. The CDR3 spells CASSHGRLGADTQYF. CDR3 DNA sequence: TGCGCCAGCAGCCACGGACGACTAGGGGCAGATACGCAGTATTTT.

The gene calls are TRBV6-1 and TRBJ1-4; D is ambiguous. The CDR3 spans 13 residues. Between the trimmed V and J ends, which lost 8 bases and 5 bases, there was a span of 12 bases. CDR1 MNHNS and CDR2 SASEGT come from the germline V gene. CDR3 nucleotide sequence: TGTGCCAGCGGAGGTAGTTCGAATGAAAAACTGTTTTTT. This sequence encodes CASGGSSNEKLFF.

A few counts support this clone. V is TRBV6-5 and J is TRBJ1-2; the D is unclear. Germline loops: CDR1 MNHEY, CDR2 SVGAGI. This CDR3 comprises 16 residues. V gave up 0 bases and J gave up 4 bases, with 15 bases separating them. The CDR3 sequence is CASSYSSWATSYGYTF. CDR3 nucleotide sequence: TGTGCCAGCAGTTACTCGTCTTGGGCCACCTCCTATGGCTACACCTTC.

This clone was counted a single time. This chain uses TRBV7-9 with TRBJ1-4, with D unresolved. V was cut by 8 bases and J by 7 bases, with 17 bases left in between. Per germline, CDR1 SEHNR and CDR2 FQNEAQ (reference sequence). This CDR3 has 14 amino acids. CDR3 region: CASHAAGSSEKLFF. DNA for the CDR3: TGTGCCAGCCATGCTGCGGGTTCAAGTGAAAAACTGTTTTTT.

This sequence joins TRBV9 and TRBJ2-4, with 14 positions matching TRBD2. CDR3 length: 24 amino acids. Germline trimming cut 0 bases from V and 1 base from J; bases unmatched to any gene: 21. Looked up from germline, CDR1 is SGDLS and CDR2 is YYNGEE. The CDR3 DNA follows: TGTGCCAGCAGCGTAGAGGTTGGACTAGCGGGAGGCTCAACCCTCTCCGCGGCCAAAAACATTCAGTACTTC. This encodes CASSVEVGLAGGSTLSAAKNIQYF.